A single sample gave rise to the 10 T cell receptor beta chains below, sequenced in a study of OX40 agonist ivuxolimab in advanced cancers. Sequencing was performed with immunoSEQ multiplex PCR; in TCRdb, only in-frame clones are kept and a portion is missing. The data contain around 50,000 clones, under 85% of them singletons. Source: CD4+ or CD8+ T cells sorted from blood, taken in a trial of the OX40 agonist ivuxolimab. Source of these receptors: an adult with an advanced solid tumor such as melanoma, head and neck, liver or kidney cancer.

The chain employs TRBV28 and TRBJ1-4, with D tentatively TRBD1 (5 bases). CDR1 is MDHEN and CDR2 is SYDVKM in the germline V gene. The CDR3 spans 14 residues. V was shortened by 3 bases and J by 11 bases, with 16 bases between the two germline ends. The CDR3 DNA reads as TGTGCCAGCAGTTTGGGGACGGACACGGGGAAACTGTTTTTT. It translates to CASSLGTDTGKLFF.

The chain combines TRBV7-8 with TRBJ2-2; 10 nucleotides agree with TRBD2. Germline V gene data show CDR1 as SGHVS and CDR2 as FQNEAQ. The CDR3 contains 15 residues. After removal of 4 bases from V and 4 bases from J, the junction contained 3 bases not matched to a gene. The chain's CDR3 is CASSSRTSGTGELFF. As DNA, the CDR3 is TGTGCCAGCAGCTCTAGGACTAGCGGCACCGGGGAGCTGTTTTTT.

For the CDR3, the DNA is TGTGCCAGCTCACCTGTTCCGCACGCTATTCAGTACTTC. Encoded protein: CASSPVPHAIQYF. This rearrangement joins TRBV18 to TRBJ2-4; D gene ambiguous. Trimming took 3 bases from V and 10 from J, leaving 13 bases between them. Germline values: CDR1 KGHSH, CDR2 LQKENI. The CDR3 has 13 residues.

The V gene is TRBV30, the J gene TRBJ2-7, with D uncertain. The ends were cut back, 2 bases at V and 0 bases at J, with 11 bases in the middle. The length of the CDR3 is 14 residues. Germline loops: CDR1 GTSNPN, CDR2 SVGIG (reference sequence). The CDR3 spells CAWSPLLSSYEQYF. The CDR3 DNA follows: TGTGCCTGGAGTCCACTTTTGAGCTCCTACGAGCAGTACTTC.

This chain connects TRBV7-2 to TRBJ1-5, with D perhaps TRBD1 (5 bases). The CDR3 covers 14 residues. V dropped 1 base and J dropped 5 bases, with 9 bases sitting between them. Germline CDR1 SGHTA, CDR2 FQGNSA. CDR3 sequence reads: CASSLVGGDQPQHF. Written as DNA, the CDR3 is TGTGCCAGCAGCTTAGTTGGGGGAGATCAGCCCCAGCATTTT.

The chain joins TRBV7-2 to TRBJ1-2; tentative D call: TRBD1 (5 bases). In germline, CDR1 is SGHTA, CDR2 FQGNSA. V was trimmed by 3 bases and J by 7 bases, leaving 9 bases between them. CDR3 length equals 12 residues. The CDR3: CASSFTGGGYTF. CDR3 coding DNA: TGTGCCAGCAGCTTTACGGGGGGTGGCTACACCTTC.

The chain joins TRBV5-1 to TRBJ2-3, with TRBD2 matching 8 bases. With V trimmed by 4 bases and J by 2 bases, 6 bases remained unmatched. Germline V gene lookup returns CDR1 SGHRS and CDR2 YFSETQ. This CDR3 is built from 15 residues. The CDR3 nucleotides read TGCGCCAGCAGCGTAGCGGGGTTTGACACAGATACGCAGTATTTT. This encodes CASSVAGFDTDTQYF.

The chain carries TRBV5-8 and TRBJ2-1; D might be TRBD2 (5 bases). CDR3 length equals 14 residues. Trimming took off 1 base at V and 7 bases at J, with 12 bases between the two ends. Per germline, CDR1 SGHTS and CDR2 YDEGEE. The CDR3: CASSLLAGNNEQFF. CDR3 bases: TGTGCCAGCAGCTTGCTAGCCGGGAATAATGAGCAGTTCTTC.

The chain couples TRBV6-1 to TRBJ2-3; TRBD2 is a possible D gene (6 bases). The V gene's germline CDR1 is MNHNS and CDR2 SASEGT. The V end lost 3 bases, the J end lost 8 bases, and 12 bases lay between the germline ends. The CDR3 extends over 13 amino acids. As DNA, the CDR3 is TGTGCCAGCAGTGAGGGGGGAATGGGTACGCAGTATTTT. It specifies CASSEGGMGTQYF.

The rearrangement joins TRBV5-1 to TRBJ1-5; D remains ambiguous. Germline V lookup: CDR1 SGHRS, CDR2 YFSETQ. CDR3 length: 15 residues. Trimming shortened V by 0 bases and J by 3 bases, and 10 bases separated the two germline ends. The CDR3 nucleotides read TGCGCCAGCAGCTTGGAGGGTGGAGACAATCAGCCCCAGCATTTT. Its protein is CASSLEGGDNQPQHF.